These 16 T cell receptor beta chains were sequenced from one sample in a study of cytomegalovirus exposure and HLA in healthy donors. PCR involved 60 Vbeta and 13 Jbeta primers. Measured with immunoSEQ multiplex PCR; TCRdb has only the in-frame clones, and not every one. The profile shows approximately 150,000 clones, around 80% of them singletons. The sample was PBMCs. Receptors originate from a woman in her thirties or forties in good health and CMV-seronegative.

This chain links TRBV18 with TRBJ2-7; TRBD1 aligns across 9 bases. The CDR3 contains 15 residues. Per the germline V gene, CDR1 is KGHSH and CDR2 is LQKENI. With 5 bases clipped from V and 5 bases from J, the junction kept 10 bases outside the gene matches. The CDR3 DNA is TGTGCCAGCTCAACCACCGGGACAGGGACGAACGAGCAGTACTTC. Translation: CASSTTGTGTNEQYF.

This clone was seen more than once but under ten times. V is TRBV6-6 and J is TRBJ2-2; 12 nucleotides line up with TRBD2. This CDR3 spans 14 amino acids. Germline V gene sequence: CDR1 MNHNY, CDR2 SVGAGI (reference sequence). Trimming took 7 bases from V and 6 from J; bases not matched to a gene: 3. CDR3 nucleotide sequence: TGTGCCAGCAATCTAGCGGGGGGGCCCGGGGAGCTGTTTTTT. This sequence encodes CASNLAGGPGELFF.

V is TRBV13 and J is TRBJ2-1; D is possibly TRBD2 (6 bases). The ends were cut back, 5 bases at V and 0 bases at J, with 14 bases in the middle. Germline CDR1 and CDR2: PRHDT and FYEKMQ (reference sequence). The CDR3 spans 16 residues. CDR3: CASSISGRSSYNEQFF. The CDR3 coding sequence is TGTGCCAGCAGCATTAGCGGACGGAGCTCCTACAATGAGCAGTTCTTC. Together with reference TRBV13 and TRBJ2-1, the CDR3 gives the full variable domain: AAGVIQSPRHLIKEKRETATLKCYPIPRHDTVYWYQQGPGQDPQFLISFYEKMQSDKGSIPDRFSAQQFSDYHSELNMSSLELGDSALYFCASSISGRSSYNEQFFGPGTRLTVL.

Comment on this clone: Germline is not matched at one junction end, which may reflect a read error. The chain recombines TRBV5-1 with TRBJ2-5; the D gene is possibly TRBD2 (6 bases). CDR1 is SGHRS, CDR2 YFSETQ, per germline. The CDR3 covers 15 residues. Here the CDR3 reads CASRLGGAALETQYF. The CDR3 DNA reads as TGCGCCAGCAGGTTGGGAGGAGCGGCACTAGAGACCCAGTACTTC. Using reference TRBV5-1 and TRBJ2-5 for the parts outside the CDR3, the full variable domain is KAGVTQTPRYLIKTRGQQVTLSCSPISGHRSVSWYQQTPGQGLQFLFEYFSETQRNKGNFPGRFSGRQFSNSRSEMNVSTLELGDSALYLCASRLGGAALETQYFGPGTRLLVL.

The gene calls are TRBV27 and TRBJ1-1, with 7 nucleotides matching TRBD1. The germline V gene has CDR1 MNHEY and CDR2 SMNVEV (reference sequence). The CDR3 extends over 17 amino acids. V gave up 4 bases and J gave up 0 bases; unmatched junction bases: 11. DNA for the CDR3: TGTGCCAGCAGTTCGGACAGGAGACGGCTCCTGAACACTGAAGCTTTCTTT. It translates to CASSSDRRRLLNTEAFF.

This clone was observed a handful of times. The chain employs TRBV28 and TRBJ2-7, with 7 nucleotides matching TRBD1. The V gene end was trimmed by 4 bases and the J gene end by 2 bases; junction bases not matched to a gene: 8. CDR3 length equals 15 residues. Germline V CDR1 and CDR2: MDHEN, SYDVKM. The CDR3 region has the DNA TGTGCCAGCAGTTCCGGACAGGTTATTGCCTACGAGCAGTACTTC. Residues: CASSSGQVIAYEQYF.

Concerning this clone itself: Distinct nucleotide sequences in the sample also encode this CDR3. CDR3 nucleotides: TGTGCCAGCAGCTTGGGGACTAGCGGGAGCAATGAGCAGTTCTTC. Protein: CASSLGTSGSNEQFF. The chain has TRBV5-4 and TRBJ2-1; 13 bases are a match to TRBD2. Per the germline V gene, CDR1 is SGHNT and CDR2 is YYREEE (reference sequence). Trimming removed 0 bases from V and 6 bases from J; junction bases left unmatched: 0. This CDR3 region has 15 residues.

The chain employs TRBV9 and TRBJ2-2; D might be TRBD2 (6 bases). This CDR3 region has 13 residues. The V and J ends lost 6 bases and 6 bases respectively, with 12 bases between them. The germline CDR1 and CDR2 sequences are SGDLS and YYNGEE. The CDR3, as DNA: TGTGCCAGCACTCCCTTAGCGGCCGGGGAGCTGTTTTTT. It is translated as CASTPLAAGELFF.

Comments on this clone: One end of the junction does not line up with germline, which may come from a read error. The DNA for the CDR3 is TGTGCCAGCAGTATCACAGGGAACAATCAGCTCCAGCATTTT. It yields the protein CASSITGNNQLQHF. The rearrangement links TRBV27 to TRBJ1-5; D perhaps matches TRBD1 (6 bases). The V gene's germline CDR1 is MNHEY and CDR2 SMNVEV (reference sequence). The CDR3 has 14 amino acids.

The chain joins TRBV5-1 to TRBJ1-1; D not resolved. The germline gives CDR1 SGHRS, CDR2 YFSETQ. Trimming took off 0 bases at V and 7 bases at J, with 13 bases between the two ends. This CDR3 is 14 amino acids long. The CDR3 reads CASSLDVSPLEAFF. Written as DNA, the CDR3 is TGCGCCAGCAGCTTGGACGTGAGCCCCCTTGAAGCTTTCTTT.

The chain recombines TRBV28 with TRBJ2-2, with no clear D. Trimming pared 2 bases from V and 9 bases from J, leaving 7 bases between. Germline CDR1 and CDR2: MDHEN and SYDVKM. The CDR3 runs 12 residues. The CDR3 sequence is CASSLPRRELFF. CDR3 sequence (DNA): TGTGCCAGCAGTTTACCGCGTAGGGAGCTGTTTTTT.

The chain couples TRBV2 to TRBJ2-7; D is possibly TRBD1 (6 bases). The CDR3 has 14 amino acids. Germline CDR1 and CDR2: SNHLY and FYNNEI. V lost 1 base and J lost 2, with 9 bases in between. The CDR3 reads CASSEVRGTYEQYF. The CDR3 DNA follows: TGTGCCAGCAGTGAAGTCAGGGGAACCTACGAGCAGTACTTC. Full variable domain (rest looked up from reference TRBV2 and TRBJ2-7): EPEVTQTPSHQVTQMGQEVILRCVPISNHLYFYWYRQILGQKVEFLVSFYNNEISEKSEIFDDQFSVERPDGSNFTLKIRSTKLEDSAMYFCASSEVRGTYEQYFGPGTRLTVT.

This chain connects TRBV28 to TRBJ2-1, with 8 nucleotides matching TRBD1. Trimming at V came to 7 bases and at J to 5 bases, leaving 13 bases not matched to a gene. CDR1 is MDHEN and CDR2 is SYDVKM in the germline V gene. The CDR3 loop spans 16 amino acids. The CDR3 region is CASIRPYQGADNEQFF. CDR3 DNA sequence: TGTGCCAGCATTCGACCTTACCAGGGGGCAGACAATGAGCAGTTCTTC. Together with reference TRBV28 and TRBJ2-1, the CDR3 gives the full variable domain: DVKVTQSSRYLVKRTGEKVFLECVQDMDHENMFWYRQDPGLGLRLIYFSYDVKMKEKGDIPEGYSVSREKKERFSLILESASTNQTSMYLCASIRPYQGADNEQFFGPGTRLTVL.

The genes are TRBV5-8 and TRBJ1-3, with D unclear. This CDR3 is 16 amino acids long. Deletions cut 0 bases from V and 0 bases from J, with 10 bases between. Germline CDR1 and CDR2: SGHTS and YDEGEE. DNA of the CDR3: TGTGCCAGCAGCTTGGTTTACAGTAACTCTGGAAACACCATATATTTT. Amino acid sequence: CASSLVYSNSGNTIYF.

The rearrangement uses TRBV4-1 and TRBJ2-7; 9 bases match TRBD2. This CDR3 has 15 residues. With 5 bases clipped from V and 1 base from J, the junction kept 6 bases outside the gene matches. Germline CDR1 is MGHRA and CDR2 is YSYEKL. The CDR3 region is CASSSQAGGSYEQYF. CDR3 DNA sequence: TGCGCCAGCAGCAGCCAAGCGGGAGGATCCTACGAGCAGTACTTC.

In this sample, this clone turned up a few times. At the DNA level, this CDR3 is encoded by other sequences in the same sample as well. The chain links TRBV5-1 to TRBJ2-3, with D possibly matching TRBD2 (6 bases). Trimming shortened V by 0 bases and J by 1 base, and 9 bases separated the two germline ends. The CDR3 has 15 amino acids. Germline V gene lookup returns CDR1 SGHRS and CDR2 YFSETQ. Here the CDR3 reads CASSLGGGGTDTQYF. The CDR3 region has the DNA TGCGCCAGCAGCTTGGGGGGAGGAGGCACAGATACGCAGTATTTT.